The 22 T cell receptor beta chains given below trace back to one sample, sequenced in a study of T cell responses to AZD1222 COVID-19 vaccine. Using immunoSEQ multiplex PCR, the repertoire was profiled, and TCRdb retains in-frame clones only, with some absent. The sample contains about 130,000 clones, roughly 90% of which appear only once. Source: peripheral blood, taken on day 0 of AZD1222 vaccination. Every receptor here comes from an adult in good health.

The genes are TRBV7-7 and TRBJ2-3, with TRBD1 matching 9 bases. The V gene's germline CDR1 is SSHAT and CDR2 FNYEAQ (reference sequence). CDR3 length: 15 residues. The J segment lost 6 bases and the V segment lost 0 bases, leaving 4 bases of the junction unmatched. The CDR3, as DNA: TGTGCCAGCAGCTTAGCTTGGGGGACAGGGGATACGCAGTATTTT. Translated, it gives CASSLAWGTGDTQYF.

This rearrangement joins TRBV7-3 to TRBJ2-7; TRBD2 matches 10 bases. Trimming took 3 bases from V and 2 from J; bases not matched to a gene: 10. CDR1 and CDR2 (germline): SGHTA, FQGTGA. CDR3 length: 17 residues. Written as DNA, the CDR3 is TGTGCCAGCAGCTTTTGTAGCGGGAGGCCCAAGACCTACGAGCAGTACTTC. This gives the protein CASSFCSGRPKTYEQYF.

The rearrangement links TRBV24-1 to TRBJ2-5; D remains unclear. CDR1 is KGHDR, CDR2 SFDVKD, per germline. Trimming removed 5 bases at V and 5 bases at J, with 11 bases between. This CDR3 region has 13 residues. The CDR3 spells CATSAGAGETQYF. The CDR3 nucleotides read TGTGCCACCAGTGCGGGCGCTGGGGAGACCCAGTACTTC.

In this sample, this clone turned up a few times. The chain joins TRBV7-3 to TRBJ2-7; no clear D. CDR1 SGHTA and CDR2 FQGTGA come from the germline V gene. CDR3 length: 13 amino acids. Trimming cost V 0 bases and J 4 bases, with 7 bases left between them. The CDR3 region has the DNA TGTGCCAGCAGCTTAACCCCTGGGTACGAGCAGTACTTC. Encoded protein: CASSLTPGYEQYF.

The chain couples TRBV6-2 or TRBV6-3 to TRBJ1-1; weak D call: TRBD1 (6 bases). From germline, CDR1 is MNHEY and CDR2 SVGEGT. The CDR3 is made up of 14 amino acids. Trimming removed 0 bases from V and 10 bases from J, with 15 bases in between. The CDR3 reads CASSYSIRAGAAFF. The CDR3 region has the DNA TGTGCCAGCAGTTACTCGATTCGGGCAGGGGCAGCTTTCTTT.

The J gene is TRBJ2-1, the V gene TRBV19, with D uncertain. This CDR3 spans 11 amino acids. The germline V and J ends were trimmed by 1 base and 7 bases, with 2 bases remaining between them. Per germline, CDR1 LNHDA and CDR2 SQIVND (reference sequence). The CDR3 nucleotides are TGTGCCAGTAGTATAGGGAATGAGCAGTTCTTC. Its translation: CASSIGNEQFF.

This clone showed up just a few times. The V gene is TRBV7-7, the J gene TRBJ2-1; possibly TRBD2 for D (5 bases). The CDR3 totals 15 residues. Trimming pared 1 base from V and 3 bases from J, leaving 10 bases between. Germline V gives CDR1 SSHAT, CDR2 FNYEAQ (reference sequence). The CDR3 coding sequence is TGTGCCAGCAGCTTAGAACTAGGCAGCTACAATGAGCAGTTCTTC. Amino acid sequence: CASSLELGSYNEQFF.

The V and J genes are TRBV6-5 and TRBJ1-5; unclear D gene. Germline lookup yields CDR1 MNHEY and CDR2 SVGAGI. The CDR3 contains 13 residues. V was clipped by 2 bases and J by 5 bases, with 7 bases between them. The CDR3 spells CASSYTGHQPQHF. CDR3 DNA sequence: TGTGCCAGCAGTTACACGGGCCATCAGCCCCAGCATTTT.

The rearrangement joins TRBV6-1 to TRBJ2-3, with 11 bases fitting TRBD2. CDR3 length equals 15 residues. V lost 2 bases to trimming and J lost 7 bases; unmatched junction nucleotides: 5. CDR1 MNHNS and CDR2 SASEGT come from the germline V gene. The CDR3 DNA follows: TGTGCCAGCAGTGAAACTAGCGGGAGTGTAAATACGCAGTATTTT. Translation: CASSETSGSVNTQYF.

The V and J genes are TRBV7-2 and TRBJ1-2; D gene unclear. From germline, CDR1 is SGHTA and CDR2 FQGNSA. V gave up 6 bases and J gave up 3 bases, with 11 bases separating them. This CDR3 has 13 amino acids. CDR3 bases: TGTGCCAGCAGACTAGGTCCAGACTATGGCTACACCTTC. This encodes CASRLGPDYGYTF.

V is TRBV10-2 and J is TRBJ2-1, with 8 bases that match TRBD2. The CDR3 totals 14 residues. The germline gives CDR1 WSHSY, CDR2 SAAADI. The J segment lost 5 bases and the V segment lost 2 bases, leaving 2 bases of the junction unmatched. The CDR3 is CASSETRGDNEQFF. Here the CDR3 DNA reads TGCGCCAGCAGTGAGACGCGGGGGGACAATGAGCAGTTCTTC.

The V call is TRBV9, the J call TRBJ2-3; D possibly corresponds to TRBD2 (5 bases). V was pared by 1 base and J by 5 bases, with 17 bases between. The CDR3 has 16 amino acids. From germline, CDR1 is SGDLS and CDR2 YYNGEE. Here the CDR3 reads CASSVSLSLEKDTQYF. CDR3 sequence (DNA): TGTGCCAGCAGCGTATCCCTATCACTAGAGAAAGATACGCAGTATTTT.

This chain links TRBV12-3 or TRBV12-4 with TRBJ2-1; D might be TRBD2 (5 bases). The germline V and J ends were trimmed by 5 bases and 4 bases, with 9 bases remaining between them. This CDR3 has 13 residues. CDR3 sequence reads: CASSNSEYNEQFF. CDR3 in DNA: TGTGCCAGCAGTAATAGCGAATACAATGAGCAGTTCTTC.

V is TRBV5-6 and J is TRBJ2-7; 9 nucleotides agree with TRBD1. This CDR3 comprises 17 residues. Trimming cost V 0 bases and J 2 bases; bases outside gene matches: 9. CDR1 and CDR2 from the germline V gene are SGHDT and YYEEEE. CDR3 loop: CASSLGGTGTLAYEQYF. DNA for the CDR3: TGTGCCAGCAGCTTGGGAGGGACAGGGACGCTCGCCTACGAGCAGTACTTC.

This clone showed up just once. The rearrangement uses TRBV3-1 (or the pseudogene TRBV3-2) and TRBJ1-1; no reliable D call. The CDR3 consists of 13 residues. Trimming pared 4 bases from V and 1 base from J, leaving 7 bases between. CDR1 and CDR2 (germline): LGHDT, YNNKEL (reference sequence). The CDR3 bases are TGTGCCAGCAGCCGACGAAGGAACACTGAAGCTTTCTTT. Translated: CASSRRRNTEAFF.

The CDR3 DNA reads TGCAGCGTTGGTCCGGGACAGGGATTCTCCTACGAGCAGTACTTC. Protein product: CSVGPGQGFSYEQYF. The chain has TRBV29-1 and TRBJ2-7; 9 bases are a match to TRBD1. The V gene's germline CDR1 is SQVTM and CDR2 ANQGSEA. The CDR3 covers 15 residues. V was clipped by 4 bases and J by 0 bases; unmatched bases: 7.

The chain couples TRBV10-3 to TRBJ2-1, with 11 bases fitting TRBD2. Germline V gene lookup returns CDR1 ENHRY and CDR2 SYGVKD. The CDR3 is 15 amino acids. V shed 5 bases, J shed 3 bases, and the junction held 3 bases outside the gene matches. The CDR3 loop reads CAISPGLAVYNEQFF. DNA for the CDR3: TGTGCCATCAGTCCGGGACTAGCGGTCTACAATGAGCAGTTCTTC.

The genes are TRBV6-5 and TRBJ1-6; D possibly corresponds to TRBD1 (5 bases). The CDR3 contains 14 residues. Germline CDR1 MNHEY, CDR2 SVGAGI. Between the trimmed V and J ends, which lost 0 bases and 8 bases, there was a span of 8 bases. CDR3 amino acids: CASSYSGEDSPLHF. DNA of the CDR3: TGTGCCAGCAGTTACTCAGGGGAGGATTCACCCCTCCACTTT.

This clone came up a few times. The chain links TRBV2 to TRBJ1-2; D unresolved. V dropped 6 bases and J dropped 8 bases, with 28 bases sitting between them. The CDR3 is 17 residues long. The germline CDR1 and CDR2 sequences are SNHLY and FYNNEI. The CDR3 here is CASSETQSGRSPRGYTF. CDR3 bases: TGTGCCAGCAGCGAAACTCAGTCAGGCCGATCGCCGCGGGGCTACACCTTC. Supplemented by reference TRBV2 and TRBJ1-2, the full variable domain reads EPEVTQTPSHQVTQMGQEVILRCVPISNHLYFYWYRQILGQKVEFLVSFYNNEISEKSEIFDDQFSVERPDGSNFTLKIRSTKLEDSAMYFCASSETQSGRSPRGYTFGSGTRLTVV.

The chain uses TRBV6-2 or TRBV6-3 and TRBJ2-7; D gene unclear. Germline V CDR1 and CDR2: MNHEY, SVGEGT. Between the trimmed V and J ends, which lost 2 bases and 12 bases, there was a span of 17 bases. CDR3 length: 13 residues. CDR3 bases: TGTGCCAGCAGTTACAGACAAAGGAGACACCCGTACTTC. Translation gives CASSYRQRRHPYF.

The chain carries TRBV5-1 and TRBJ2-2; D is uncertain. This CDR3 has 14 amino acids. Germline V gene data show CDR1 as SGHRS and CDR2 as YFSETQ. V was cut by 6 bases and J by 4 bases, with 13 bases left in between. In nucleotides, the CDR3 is TGCGCCAGCACCATGAAGGGTCCCACCGGGGAGCTGTTTTTT. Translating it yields CASTMKGPTGELFF.

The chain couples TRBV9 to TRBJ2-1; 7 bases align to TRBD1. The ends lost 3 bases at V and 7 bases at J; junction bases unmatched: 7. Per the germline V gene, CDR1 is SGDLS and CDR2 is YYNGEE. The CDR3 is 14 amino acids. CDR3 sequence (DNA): TGTGCCAGCAGCGCAGGGGGTCAATGGAATGAGCAGTTCTTC. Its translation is CASSAGGQWNEQFF. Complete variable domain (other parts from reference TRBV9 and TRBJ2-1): DSGVTQTPKHLITATGQRVTLRCSPRSGDLSVYWYQQSLDQGLQFLIQYYNGEERAKGNILERFSAQQFPDLHSELNLSSLELGDSALYFCASSAGGQWNEQFFGPGTRLTVL.